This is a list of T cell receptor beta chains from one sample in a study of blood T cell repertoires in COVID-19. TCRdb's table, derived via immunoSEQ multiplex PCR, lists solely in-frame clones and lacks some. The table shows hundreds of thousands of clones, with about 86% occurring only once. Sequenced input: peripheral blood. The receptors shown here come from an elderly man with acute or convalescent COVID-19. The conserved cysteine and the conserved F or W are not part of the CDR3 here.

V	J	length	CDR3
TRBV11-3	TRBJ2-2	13	ASSPKRGNTGELF
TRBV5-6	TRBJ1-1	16	ASSLGGARIYVQVEAF
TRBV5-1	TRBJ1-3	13	ASSLVADSGNTIY
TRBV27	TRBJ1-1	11	ASRQGRHTEAF
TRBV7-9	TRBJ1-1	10	ASVTGTTEAF
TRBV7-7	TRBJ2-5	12	ASSLDRVGETQY
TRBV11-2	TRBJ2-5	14	ASSLTSGARGETQY
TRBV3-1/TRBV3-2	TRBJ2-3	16	ASSQDLGGGPSTDTQY
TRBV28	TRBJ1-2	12	ASKQRGAPGGYT
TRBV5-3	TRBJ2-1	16	ARRTGTRETKNYNEQF
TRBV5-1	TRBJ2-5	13	ASSLLGLEGETQY
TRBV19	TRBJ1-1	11	ASIGGVNTEAF
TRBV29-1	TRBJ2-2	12	SVVRGGNTGELF
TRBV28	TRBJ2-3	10	ASSEQRGTQY
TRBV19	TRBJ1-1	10	ASRGGPQSAF
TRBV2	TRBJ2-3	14	ASSASLAGGEDTQY
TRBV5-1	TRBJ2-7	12	ASSVNAGVYEQY
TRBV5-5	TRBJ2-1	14	ASSLVSGDDYNEQF
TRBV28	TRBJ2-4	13	ASSLNGVAKNIQY
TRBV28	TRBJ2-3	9	ASTNTDTQY
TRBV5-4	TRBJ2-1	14	ASSKVETVTRREQF
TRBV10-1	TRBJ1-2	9	ASEYEYGYT
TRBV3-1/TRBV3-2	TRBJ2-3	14	ASSQGLAEGTDTQY
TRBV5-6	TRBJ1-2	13	ASSLIDRGGYGYT
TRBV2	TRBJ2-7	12	ASSEGGGPYEQY
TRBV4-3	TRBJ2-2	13	ASSPSDRGTGELF
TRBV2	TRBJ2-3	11	ASGRRNTDTQY
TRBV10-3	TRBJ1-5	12	AIKKDRDDQPQH
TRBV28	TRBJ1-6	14	ASSSQDRGYNSPLH
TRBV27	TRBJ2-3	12	ASTTGRFTDTQY
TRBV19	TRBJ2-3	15	ASSIPLLADGADTQY
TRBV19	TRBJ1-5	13	ASSIVLISYQPQH
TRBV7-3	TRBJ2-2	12	ASRGTANTGELF
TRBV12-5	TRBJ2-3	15	ASGLILAGASPDTQY
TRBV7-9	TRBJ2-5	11	ASSEDTRKTQY
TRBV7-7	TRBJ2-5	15	ASSDRRGGAGQETQY
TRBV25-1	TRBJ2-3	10	ASTSGADTQY
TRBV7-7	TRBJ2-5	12	ASSQSAAEKTQY
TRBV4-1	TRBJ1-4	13	ASSPPGQLNEKLF
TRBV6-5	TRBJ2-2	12	ASLKRGSTGELF
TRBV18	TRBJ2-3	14	ASSPGLAGGPDTQY
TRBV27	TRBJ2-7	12	ASSDRTGPWGQY
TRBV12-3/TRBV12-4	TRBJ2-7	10	ASSPSSGEQY
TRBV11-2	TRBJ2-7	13	ASSLAWTGAYEQY
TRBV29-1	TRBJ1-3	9	SVYLGNTIY
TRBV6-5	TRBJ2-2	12	ASEQGRFPGELF
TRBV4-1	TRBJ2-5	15	ASSRSKSGTSLETQY
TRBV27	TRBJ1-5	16	ASRNPGIVVFQNQPQH
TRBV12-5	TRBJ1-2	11	ASGLGVTGGYT
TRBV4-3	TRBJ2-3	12	ASSQGGSTDTQY
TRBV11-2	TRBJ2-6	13	ASTSNWAGANVLT
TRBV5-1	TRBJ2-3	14	ASSLSTSGVTDTQY
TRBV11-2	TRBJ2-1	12	ASSLPGAYNEQF
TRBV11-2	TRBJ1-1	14	ASSFAGTGSDTEAF
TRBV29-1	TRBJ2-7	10	SAGQSSYEQY
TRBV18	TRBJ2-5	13	ASSPGLPSGETQY
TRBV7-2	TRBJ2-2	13	ASSPPGVRAGELF
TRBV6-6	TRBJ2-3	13	ASSSLTGGTDTQY